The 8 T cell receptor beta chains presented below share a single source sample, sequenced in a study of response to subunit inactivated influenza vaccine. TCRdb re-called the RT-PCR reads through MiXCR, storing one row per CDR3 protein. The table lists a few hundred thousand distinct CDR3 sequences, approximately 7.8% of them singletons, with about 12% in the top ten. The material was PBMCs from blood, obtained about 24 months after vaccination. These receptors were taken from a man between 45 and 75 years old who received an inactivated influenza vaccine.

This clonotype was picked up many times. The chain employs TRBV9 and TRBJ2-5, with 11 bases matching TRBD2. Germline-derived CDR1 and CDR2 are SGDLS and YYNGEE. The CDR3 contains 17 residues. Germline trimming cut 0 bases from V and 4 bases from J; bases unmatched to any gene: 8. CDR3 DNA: TGTGCCAGCAGCGTAGAACCTAGCGGGAGGTATGGAGAGACCCAGTACTTC. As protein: CASSVEPSGRYGETQYF.

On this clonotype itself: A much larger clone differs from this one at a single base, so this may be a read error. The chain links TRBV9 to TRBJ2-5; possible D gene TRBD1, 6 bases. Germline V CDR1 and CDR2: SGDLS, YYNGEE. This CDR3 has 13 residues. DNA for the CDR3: TGTGCCAGCAGCCCCGGGACACAAGAGACCAAGTACTTC. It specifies CASSPGTQETKYF.

The CDR3, as DNA: TGTGCCAGCAGCCGCCTCGGACAGGCGGGGGGAAACACCATATATTTT. Translating gives CASSRLGQAGGNTIYF. The chain is built from TRBV4-2 and TRBJ1-3; 7 bases align to TRBD1. J lost 4 bases, V lost 4 bases, and 10 bases had no gene match. The CDR3 loop spans 16 amino acids. Germline V gene sequence: CDR1 LGHNA, CDR2 YNFKEQ.

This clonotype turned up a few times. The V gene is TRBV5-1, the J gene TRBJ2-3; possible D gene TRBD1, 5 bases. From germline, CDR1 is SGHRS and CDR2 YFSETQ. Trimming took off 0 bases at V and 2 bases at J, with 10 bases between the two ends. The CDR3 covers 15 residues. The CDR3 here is CASSLAGYLTDTQYF. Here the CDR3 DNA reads TGCGCCAGCAGCTTGGCAGGGTATCTCACAGATACGCAGTATTTT.

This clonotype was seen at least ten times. Here the CDR3 DNA reads TGTGCCAGCACCCCGGCGAGAAATCAGCCCCAGCATTTT. Protein sequence: CASTPARNQPQHF. The J gene is TRBJ1-5, the V gene TRBV25-1; D is unclear. Per the germline V gene, CDR1 is MGHDK and CDR2 is SYGVNS. This CDR3 region has 13 residues. Trimming shortened V by 7 bases and J by 4 bases, and 11 bases separated the two germline ends.

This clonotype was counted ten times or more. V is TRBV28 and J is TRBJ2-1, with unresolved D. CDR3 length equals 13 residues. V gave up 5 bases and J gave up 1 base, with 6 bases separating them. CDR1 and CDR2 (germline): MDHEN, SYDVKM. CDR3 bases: TGTGCCAGCAGTCCCCATTCCTACAATGAGCAGTTCTTC. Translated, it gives CASSPHSYNEQFF.

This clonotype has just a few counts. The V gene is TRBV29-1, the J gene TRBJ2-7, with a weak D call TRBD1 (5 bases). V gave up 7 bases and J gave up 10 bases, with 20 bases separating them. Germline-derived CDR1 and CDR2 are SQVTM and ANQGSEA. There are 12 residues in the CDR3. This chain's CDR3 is CSAGDSNSSQYF. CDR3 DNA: TGCAGCGCTGGCGACAGTAATTCATCCCAGTACTTC.

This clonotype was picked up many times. The CDR3 region has the DNA TGTGCCAGCAGTTTAGGCAGGGGGCTTTATGAAAAACTGTTTTTT. It translates to CASSLGRGLYEKLFF. This rearrangement joins TRBV28 to TRBJ1-4; 8 nucleotides align to TRBD1. Trimming took 2 bases from V and 6 from J; bases not matched to a gene: 5. The CDR3 runs 15 residues. The germline gives CDR1 MDHEN, CDR2 SYDVKM.